This T cell receptor beta chain comes out of a study of T-cell memory formation after mild COVID-19. This clonotype was detected a few times. This CDR3 has 15 residues. Germline CDR1 is SGHDN and CDR2 is FVKESK. Deletions cut 1 base from V and 1 base from J, with 10 bases between. The authors produced TCR alpha and TCR beta cDNA libraries with sample barcodes and UMIs by 5'RACE using constant-segment primers. TCRdb ran MiXCR on the 5' RACE reads and lists one entry per CDR3 protein. The sample has 150,000 to 200,000 distinct CDR3 sequences, 25% to 40% seen once. The specimen was PBMCs or a T cell subset sorted from them (not recorded which). The clonotype originates from an adult woman who had mild COVID-19 (a few samples of this study predate the infection). Cell type and time point are not known. The chain links TRBV14 to TRBJ1-2, with D unresolved. CDR3 sequence (DNA): TGTGCCAGCAGCCAAGTACACGGCAGTAACTATGGCTACACCTTC. Protein: CASSQVHGSNYGYTF.